This T cell receptor beta chain emerged from a study of blood T cells in healthy people across ages. Study background: Capturing about one barcoded beta molecule per two T cells was achieved by template switching.

Overall study findings and caveats: One million T cells yielded diversity estimates that were considered underestimates.

As for this clonotype: The antigen is undetermined.

A sample-barcoded 5' primer and a J-beta primer mix were used in a second PCR of about 7 to 12 cycles. TCRdb analysed the 5' RACE reads with MiXCR anew, one entry per CDR3 protein. The sample lists roughly 1,300,000 distinct CDR3 sequences, roughly 60% occurring once. This receptor was obtained from a man younger than 35 in good health. The sequencing sample was made of blood.

The CDR3 coding sequence is TGTGCCAGCAGCCCCCCAATTAGGGTGACGGTTGAGCAGTACTTC. Protein sequence: CASSPPIRVTVEQYF. The rearrangement uses TRBV7-9 and TRBJ2-5, with D unresolved. V lost 5 bases and J lost 11, with 24 bases in between. The V gene's germline CDR1 is SEHNR and CDR2 FQNEAQ (reference sequence). This CDR3 spans 15 amino acids.